Included here is one TCR beta chain sequence, with context. Method: immunoSEQ multiplex PCR; TCRdb's copy keeps in-frame clones and lacks some. This table has around 70,000 clones, 86% appearing once. The CDR3 totals 11 residues. Trimming left V 0 bases short and J 10 bases short, with 5 bases between. Germline CDR1 reads SGHNT; CDR2 reads YYREEE (reference sequence). The data originate from a study of OX40 agonist ivuxolimab in advanced cancers. J is TRBJ1-5 and V is TRBV5-4; D not resolved. The origin of this receptor is an adult with an advanced solid tumor such as melanoma, head and neck, liver or kidney cancer. The specimen comprised CD4+ or CD8+ T cells sorted from blood, sampled in a trial of the OX40 agonist ivuxolimab. Here the CDR3 DNA reads TGTGCCAGCAGCTTGGGGCCCCCCCAGCATTTT. It translates to CASSLGPPQHF. Based on the CDR3 plus reference TRBV5-4 and TRBJ1-5, the full variable domain is ETGVTQSPTHLIKTRGQQVTLRCSSQSGHNTVSWYQQALGQGPQFIFQYYREEENGRGNFPPRFSGLQFPNYSSELNVNALELDDSALYLCASSLGPPQHFGDGTRLSIL.